These 26 T cell receptor beta chains originate from one sample sequenced in a study of shared clonotypes between healthy human individuals. Repertoires were generated with immunoSEQ multiplex PCR, while TCRdb's copy carries only in-frame clones and drops some. In the table there are 1,400,000 or so clones, 97% to 99% of which are singletons. Material: naive CD4+ T cells sorted from blood. Subset defined: CD45RA+ positively selected. These receptor sequences come from a man younger than 45 in good health.

The gene calls are TRBV30 and TRBJ2-7; 8 bases line up with TRBD1. CDR3 length: 12 amino acids. The ends lost 3 bases at V and 7 bases at J; junction bases unmatched: 5. CDR1 is GTSNPN and CDR2 is SVGIG in the germline V gene (reference sequence). CDR3 loop: CAWSGQGWEQYF. The DNA for the CDR3 is TGTGCCTGGAGCGGACAGGGTTGGGAGCAGTACTTC.

The chain couples TRBV5-1 to TRBJ2-7; 7 positions match TRBD1. From germline, CDR1 is SGHRS and CDR2 YFSETQ. The CDR3 has 15 residues. V was clipped by 1 base and J by 1 base; unmatched bases: 5. CDR3 coding DNA: TGCGCCAGCAGCTTGAAATACAGGGGTTCCTACGAGCAGTACTTC. Its translation: CASSLKYRGSYEQYF.

The rearrangement joins TRBV5-1 to TRBJ2-3; perhaps D is TRBD1 or TRBD2 (5 bases each). The CDR3 length is 15 residues. Trimming left V 0 bases short and J 2 bases short, with 10 bases between. CDR1 is SGHRS, CDR2 YFSETQ, per germline. The CDR3 reads CASSLGRGPTDTQYF. CDR3 nucleotide sequence: TGCGCCAGCAGCTTGGGTCGGGGCCCCACAGATACGCAGTATTTT.

CDR3 in amino acids: CASSLFRLAGANVLTF. DNA for the CDR3: TGTGCCAGCAGTTTATTTCGACTGGCCGGGGCCAACGTCCTGACTTTC. This chain joins TRBV27 and TRBJ2-6, with D unclear. V lost 1 base, J lost 4 bases, and 11 bases lay in between. The CDR3 has 16 amino acids. CDR1 is MNHEY and CDR2 is SMNVEV in the germline V gene (reference sequence).

This chain joins TRBV7-9 and TRBJ2-1, with D perhaps matching TRBD1 or TRBD2 (7 bases each). From germline, CDR1 is SEHNR and CDR2 FQNEAQ (reference sequence). V was shortened by 5 bases and J by 7 bases, with 18 bases between the two germline ends. The CDR3 has 15 amino acids. The CDR3 loop reads CASSPYQGGRNEQFF. In nucleotides, the CDR3 is TGTGCCAGCAGCCCCTATCAGGGGGGGCGGAATGAGCAGTTCTTC.

V is TRBV7-8 and J is TRBJ2-2; unclear D gene. Germline assignment: CDR1 SGHVS and CDR2 FQNEAQ. The V and J ends lost 1 base and 7 bases respectively, with 4 bases between them. The CDR3 contains 12 residues. The DNA for the CDR3 is TGTGCCAGCAGCTTAGTGTTCGGGGAGCTGTTTTTT. Translated: CASSLVFGELFF. The full variable domain, with the rest looked up from reference TRBV7-8 and TRBJ2-2, is GAGVSQSPRYKVAKRGQDVALRCDPISGHVSLFWYQQALGQGPEFLTYFQNEAQLDKSGLPSDRFFAERPEGSVSTLKIQRTQQEDSAVYLCASSLVFGELFFGEGSRLTVL.

This CDR3 reads CASSSGTASYNEQFF. DNA of the CDR3: TGTGCCAGCAGCTCCGGGACAGCCTCCTACAATGAGCAGTTCTTC. This chain links TRBV5-4 with TRBJ2-1; 7 nucleotides agree with TRBD1. The length of the CDR3 is 15 residues. The V gene's germline CDR1 is SGHNT and CDR2 YYREEE (reference sequence). J was trimmed by 0 bases and V by 3 bases; bases with no gene match: 3.

The CDR3, as DNA: TGTGCCAGCAGCTTCCAAGGCAGGGGTAGCGGAAACACCATATATTTT. It codes for CASSFQGRGSGNTIYF. The chain recombines TRBV7-2 with TRBJ1-3; maybe TRBD1 (6 bases). Germline V gene data show CDR1 as SGHTA and CDR2 as FQGNSA. CDR3 length: 16 amino acids. V was trimmed by 3 bases and J by 4 bases, leaving 16 bases between them. Supplemented by reference TRBV7-2 and TRBJ1-3, the full variable domain reads GAGVSQSPSNKVTEKGKDVELRCDPISGHTALYWYRQSLGQGLEFLIYFQGNSAPDKSGLPSDRFSAERTGGSVSTLTIQRTQQEDSAVYLCASSFQGRGSGNTIYFGEGSWLTVV.

J is TRBJ2-2 and V is TRBV5-8, with TRBD1 as a possible D gene (5 bases). The V end lost 2 bases, the J end lost 6 bases, and 8 bases lay between the germline ends. Germline V lookup: CDR1 SGHTS, CDR2 YDEGEE. CDR3 length equals 13 residues. CDR3 protein: CASSFQGPGELFF. The CDR3 nucleotides read TGTGCCAGCAGCTTTCAGGGTCCCGGGGAGCTGTTTTTT.

The chain combines TRBV6-5 with TRBJ2-7; D possibly corresponds to TRBD2 (7 bases). The CDR3 length is 12 residues. V was pared by 5 bases and J by 12 bases, with 17 bases between. The germline V gene has CDR1 MNHEY and CDR2 SVGAGI. The CDR3 DNA follows: TGTGCCAGCAGTGTACGGGGGGCTGACCTGTACTTC. Translation gives CASSVRGADLYF.

This chain uses TRBV9 with TRBJ1-5; weak D call: TRBD1 (6 bases). The germline CDR1 and CDR2 sequences are SGDLS and YYNGEE. With 3 bases removed from V and 2 bases from J, the gap between germline ends came to 15 bases. CDR3 length: 16 amino acids. CDR3 DNA: TGTGCCAGCAGCGGGGGGACAACAACCGGCAATCAGCCCCAGCATTTT. It yields the protein CASSGGTTTGNQPQHF.

V usage is TRBV5-1 and J usage is TRBJ2-3, with 7 nucleotides matching TRBD1. The germline gives CDR1 SGHRS, CDR2 YFSETQ. This CDR3 has 13 amino acids. V gave up 4 bases and J gave up 4 bases; unmatched junction bases: 3. CDR3 region: CASSMTGSDTQYF. The DNA of the CDR3 is TGCGCCAGCAGCATGACAGGGTCAGATACGCAGTATTTT.

For the CDR3, the DNA is TGTGCCAGCAGTGAGGGTAGCGGGACCCGCCTCTACGAGCAGTACTTC. This codes for CASSEGSGTRLYEQYF. The chain has TRBV2 and TRBJ2-7, with TRBD2 matching 8 bases. The CDR3 is made up of 16 amino acids. Germline V CDR1 and CDR2: SNHLY, FYNNEI. V dropped 3 bases and J dropped 3; count of bases not matched to a gene: 10. Full variable domain (rest looked up from reference TRBV2 and TRBJ2-7): EPEVTQTPSHQVTQMGQEVILRCVPISNHLYFYWYRQILGQKVEFLVSFYNNEISEKSEIFDDQFSVERPDGSNFTLKIRSTKLEDSAMYFCASSEGSGTRLYEQYFGPGTRLTVT.

The V call is TRBV5-6, the J call TRBJ2-7, with D perhaps matching TRBD1 (5 bases). Trimming left V 4 bases short and J 3 bases short, with 20 bases between. CDR3 length: 16 amino acids. Germline V gene data show CDR1 as SGHDT and CDR2 as YYEEEE. The CDR3 reads CASSLGGATLFYEQYF. The CDR3 region has the DNA TGTGCCAGCAGCCTGGGTGGGGCCACCCTATTCTACGAGCAGTACTTC.

The chain carries TRBV6-5 and TRBJ1-3; 7 bases line up with TRBD1. Trimming took 5 bases from V and 1 from J; bases not matched to a gene: 5. The germline CDR1 and CDR2 sequences are MNHEY and SVGAGI. The CDR3 is 15 residues long. CDR3 sequence (DNA): TGTGCCAGCAGTCAAACAGGGGCATCTGGAAACACCATATATTTT. It codes for CASSQTGASGNTIYF.

The CDR3 DNA reads as TGTGCCAGCTCATACGCAGGACGGGGAGTCCCCAGCTCCTACGAGCAGTACTTC. It codes for CASSYAGRGVPSSYEQYF. This chain uses TRBV18 with TRBJ2-7, with a possible D match to TRBD2 (5 bases). V lost 5 bases to trimming and J lost 0 bases, with 23 bases between them. Germline-derived CDR1 and CDR2 are KGHSH and LQKENI. The CDR3 covers 18 residues.

The chain links TRBV9 to TRBJ2-3; D gene ambiguous. This CDR3 is built from 12 residues. Germline V gene sequence: CDR1 SGDLS, CDR2 YYNGEE. The ends were cut back, 4 bases at V and 4 bases at J, with 7 bases in the middle. The CDR3 sequence is CASSPQADTQYF. The CDR3 coding sequence is TGTGCCAGCAGCCCCCAGGCAGATACGCAGTATTTT. Full variable domain (rest looked up from reference TRBV9 and TRBJ2-3): DSGVTQTPKHLITATGQRVTLRCSPRSGDLSVYWYQQSLDQGLQFLIQYYNGEERAKGNILERFSAQQFPDLHSELNLSSLELGDSALYFCASSPQADTQYFGPGTRLTVL.

The rearrangement links TRBV28 to TRBJ1-5, with TRBD1 as a possible D gene (6 bases). In germline, CDR1 is MDHEN, CDR2 SYDVKM. This CDR3 comprises 14 residues. V was trimmed by 5 bases and J by 1 base, leaving 9 bases between them. This CDR3 is CASSTGLSNQPQHF. CDR3 nucleotide sequence: TGTGCCAGCAGTACAGGGTTGAGCAATCAGCCCCAGCATTTT.

The V call is TRBV28, the J call TRBJ2-3; 9 bases line up with TRBD1. CDR3 size: 15 residues. Germline CDR1 reads MDHEN; CDR2 reads SYDVKM. The V and J ends lost 3 bases and 6 bases, in that order; junction bases with no gene match: 7. The CDR3 loop is CASSFLGTGRDTQYF. DNA for the CDR3: TGTGCCAGCAGTTTTTTAGGGACAGGGAGGGATACGCAGTATTTT.

CDR3 region: CAWSVASGRTHTGELFF. CDR3 coding DNA: TGTGCCTGGAGTGTGGCTAGCGGGAGGACACACACCGGGGAGCTGTTTTTT. The rearrangement links TRBV30 to TRBJ2-2; 11 nucleotides align to TRBD2. Germline V gene data show CDR1 as GTSNPN and CDR2 as SVGIG (reference sequence). This CDR3 region has 17 residues. V trimming: 0 bases; J trimming: 3 bases; junction bases outside the gene matches: 6.

The chain uses TRBV28 and TRBJ2-7; no clear D gene. Trimming shortened V by 3 bases and J by 5 bases, and 5 bases separated the two germline ends. The CDR3 extends over 11 amino acids. CDR1 MDHEN and CDR2 SYDVKM come from the germline V gene. CDR3: CASSLINEQYF. The CDR3, as DNA: TGTGCCAGCAGTTTGATAAACGAGCAGTACTTC.

J is TRBJ2-5 and V is TRBV14, with D unclear. Germline-derived CDR1 and CDR2 are SGHDN and FVKESK. This CDR3 spans 18 amino acids. Trimming removed 0 bases from V and 5 bases from J, with 22 bases in between. CDR3 amino acids: CASSQDWVAGMKSETQYF. CDR3 DNA: TGTGCCAGCAGCCAAGATTGGGTGGCAGGAATGAAGTCGGAGACCCAGTACTTC.

This clone is a singleton in its sample. The chain links TRBV20-1 to TRBJ2-1; TRBD2 might be the D (5 bases). The V end was cut by 6 bases, the J end by 10 bases, with 10 bases between. Germline V gene lookup returns CDR1 DFQATT and CDR2 SNEGSKA (reference sequence). This CDR3 has 10 amino acids. CDR3 in DNA: TGCAGTGCCGGACTTTTAGAGCAGTTCTTC. Translated, it gives CSAGLLEQFF.

The rearrangement uses TRBV7-9 and TRBJ1-1; weak D call: TRBD1 (5 bases). Germline values: CDR1 SEHNR, CDR2 FQNEAQ (reference sequence). The CDR3 is made up of 15 amino acids. Trimming shortened V by 1 base and J by 4 bases, and 13 bases separated the two germline ends. DNA for the CDR3: TGTGCCAGCAGCTTAGGTCAGGGTAGGGGCACTGAAGCTTTCTTT. As protein: CASSLGQGRGTEAFF.

The chain recombines TRBV18 with TRBJ2-7, with D perhaps TRBD1 (5 bases). CDR1 is KGHSH and CDR2 is LQKENI in the germline V gene. The CDR3 spans 13 residues. V was clipped by 3 bases and J by 5 bases, with 11 bases between them. For the CDR3, the DNA is TGTGCCAGCTCACCTCAGGGTTCCCACGAGCAGTACTTC. This gives the protein CASSPQGSHEQYF.

This CDR3 reads CASSATSTGDEQFF. As DNA, the CDR3 is TGTGCCAGCAGCGCAACATCGACAGGGGATGAGCAGTTCTTC. The genes are TRBV9 and TRBJ2-1; 8 nucleotides line up with TRBD1. CDR3 size: 14 residues. Germline V gives CDR1 SGDLS, CDR2 YYNGEE. V lost 3 bases to trimming and J lost 8 bases; unmatched junction nucleotides: 7.